A selection of T cell receptor beta chains follows, all from one sample in a study of cytomegalovirus exposure and HLA in healthy donors. Assay used: immunoSEQ multiplex PCR; TCRdb lists only in-frame clones, some missing. The sample contains around 160,000 clones, approximately 80% of which appear only once. Sample: PBMCs. The receptors stem from a woman aged 18-29 years in good health and CMV-seronegative. Both conserved end residues are part of each CDR3. A D gene is named only where the DNA matches it firmly. Size values are once, few and many counts, or a class for expanded clones, and some rows have none.

d_call clone_size j_call v_call cdr3_aa cdr3_nt
NA NA TRBJ1-1 TRBV29-1 CSGSSQGNTEAFF TGCAGCGGCTCATCACAGGGGAACACTGAAGCTTTCTTT
TRBD2 NA TRBJ2-3 TRBV7-9 CASSFASGGTTDTQYF TGTGCCAGCAGCTTCGCTAGCGGGGGGACCACAGATACGCAGTATTTT
NA NA TRBJ2-1 TRBV5-1 CASMAGFESGYNEQFF TGCGCCAGCATGGCTGGGTTTGAGTCAGGCTACAATGAGCAGTTCTTC
NA NA TRBJ1-1 TRBV9 CASRQNTEAFF TGTGCCAGCAGACAGAACACTGAAGCTTTCTTT
NA NA TRBJ1-2 TRBV19 CASRPGAQYGYTF TGTGCCAGTAGACCAGGGGCTCAATATGGCTACACCTTC
NA NA TRBJ1-1 TRBV2 CASLEAWGTEAFF TGTGCCAGCCTGGAGGCTTGGGGCACTGAAGCTTTCTTT
NA NA TRBJ2-2 TRBV2 CASTGSLTNTGELFF TGTGCCAGCACCGGGTCTCTAACGAACACCGGGGAGCTGTTTTTT
NA few TRBJ2-5 TRBV7-9 CASEWRDQETQYF TGTGCCAGCGAGTGGAGGGATCAAGAGACCCAGTACTTC
TRBD1 NA TRBJ1-3 TRBV7-9 CASSSEGTGRNTIYF TGTGCCAGCAGCTCAGAGGGGACAGGCCGAAACACCATATATTTT
NA NA TRBJ2-1 TRBV19 CASSIVAPGNEQFF TGTGCCAGTAGTATAGTCGCGCCGGGGAATGAGCAGTTCTTC
NA NA TRBJ2-7 TRBV19 CASSYGLYGYEQYF TGTGCCAGTAGTTATGGACTATATGGCTACGAGCAGTACTTC
TRBD1 NA TRBJ2-6 TRBV7-9 CASSPGTGVGANGLTF TGTGCCAGCAGCCCAGGGACAGGGGTTGGGGCCAACGGCCTGACTTTC
TRBD1 NA TRBJ1-1 TRBV5-4 CASSSTPVGGPTEAFF TGTGCCAGCAGCTCAACCCCGGTAGGGGGCCCCACTGAAGCTTTCTTT
TRBD1 NA TRBJ1-2 TRBV11-2 CASSQGAINGYTF TGTGCCAGCAGCCAGGGGGCGATTAATGGCTACACCTTC
NA once TRBJ1-5 TRBV5-1 CASILRHSYSNQPQHF TGCGCCAGCATCCTAAGACACTCATATAGCAATCAGCCCCAGCATTTT
NA NA TRBJ2-3 TRBV10-3 CAISVEGSSTDTQYF TGTGCCATCAGTGTGGAGGGCAGCAGCACAGATACGCAGTATTTT
NA NA TRBJ2-1 TRBV5-3 CARSPPAGPLGSYNEQFF TGTGCCAGAAGCCCGCCGGCGGGGCCCTTGGGCTCCTACAATGAGCAGTTCTTC
TRBD2 NA TRBJ2-2 TRBV10-3 CAISEPSGRSAGELFF TGTGCCATCAGTGAGCCTAGCGGGCGGTCCGCCGGGGAGCTGTTTTTT
NA NA TRBJ2-2 TRBV7-6 CASSLGGGGQNTGELFF TGTGCCAGCAGCTTAGGTGGGGGGGGCCAAAACACCGGGGAGCTGTTTTTT
TRBD2 few TRBJ2-2 TRBV19 CGVGTSGRTGELFF TGTGGAGTCGGGACTAGCGGGCGGACCGGGGAGCTGTTTTTT
NA once TRBJ1-1 TRBV9 CASSAWRGGTEAFF TGTGCCAGCAGCGCGTGGAGGGGAGGGACTGAAGCTTTCTTT
NA NA TRBJ1-1 TRBV19 CASRGNTEAFF TGTGCCAGCAGGGGGAACACTGAAGCTTTCTTT
NA NA TRBJ1-4 TRBV19 CASSARGRWEKLFF TGTGCCAGTAGTGCCAGGGGAAGATGGGAAAAACTGTTTTTT
NA NA TRBJ2-1 TRBV5-1 CASSSWPTGLLGHEQFF TGCGCCAGCAGCTCCTGGCCTACAGGGTTGCTGGGCCATGAGCAGTTCTTC
TRBD2 few TRBJ2-7 TRBV28 CASSQLAEQYEQYF TGTGCCAGCAGCCAGCTAGCGGAACAATACGAGCAGTACTTC
TRBD2 few TRBJ2-3 TRBV7-9 CASSLRLAGGGTDTQYF TGTGCCAGCAGCTTAAGATTAGCGGGGGGTGGCACAGATACGCAGTATTTT
NA NA TRBJ1-1 TRBV28 CASSLVEGRVAFF TGTGCCAGCAGTTTAGTGGAGGGGAGAGTCGCTTTCTTT
NA NA TRBJ2-1 TRBV10-2 CASSDTGVWGFF TGCGCCAGCAGTGACACCGGGGTTTGGGGGTTCTTC
NA NA TRBJ1-5 TRBV5-5 CASSSGNSNQPQHF TGTGCCAGCAGCTCCGGGAATAGCAATCAGCCCCAGCATTTT